The 24 T cell receptor beta chains below were found in one sample sequenced in a study of blood T cells in healthy people across ages (dated by TCRdb to the mid-2010s). Library preparation used 5' RACE. TCRdb shows the sequencer as Illumina HiSeq 2500. The second PCR ran for roughly 6 to 11 cycles and used a J-beta primer mix along with a sample-barcoded 5' primer. TCRdb redid the processing of the public reads, applying fastp at Q25 and MiXCR, and retained in-frame beta chains. Rows with one shared CDR3 protein collapse into an entry with the most common genes and DNA. A total of approximately 1,000,000 distinct CDR3 sequences appear in this sample, 35% to 55% of them only once. About 19% of the sample goes to the ten largest clones. Sequences were obtained from blood. The origin of the receptors is an older woman in good health.

This clonotype was found a few times. V is TRBV29-1 and J is TRBJ2-1, with 7 positions matching TRBD2. The CDR3 spans 13 residues. The junction had 4 bases not matched to a gene; V was cut back by 3 bases and J by 5 bases. Germline V CDR1 and CDR2: SQVTM, ANQGSEA. The chain's CDR3 is CSVDRLADNEQFF. The CDR3 nucleotides read TGCAGCGTTGATCGACTAGCTGACAATGAGCAGTTCTTC.

In its sample, this clonotype was seen a few times. This rearrangement joins TRBV6-6 to TRBJ2-7; TRBD2 agrees at 7 bases. V dropped 8 bases and J dropped 7; count of bases not matched to a gene: 8. Germline values: CDR1 MNHNY, CDR2 SVGAGI (reference sequence). The CDR3 is made up of 12 amino acids. The CDR3 protein is CASGWGGTEQYF. The CDR3 nucleotides are TGTGCCAGCGGGTGGGGGGGTACGGAGCAGTACTTC.

The genes are TRBV7-2 and TRBJ2-7; D gene uncertain. The CDR3 length is 11 residues. Germline CDR1 and CDR2: SGHTA and FQGNSA. Trimming stripped 2 bases from V and 7 bases from J, with 6 bases between. The CDR3, as DNA: TGTGCCAGCAGCTTATCGGTAGAGCAGTACTTC. Residues: CASSLSVEQYF.

The table lists this clonotype with a few counts. This chain uses TRBV27 with TRBJ2-7, with TRBD1 matching 7 bases. This CDR3 is 18 amino acids long. V lost 3 bases and J lost 0; bases outside the gene matches: 14. CDR1 and CDR2 (germline): MNHEY, SMNVEV (reference sequence). The CDR3 DNA sequence: TGTGCCAGCAGTTTCTTTGGAGAGGCGACAGGGAGCTCCTACGAGCAGTACTTC. Protein product: CASSFFGEATGSSYEQYF.

This chain connects TRBV27 to TRBJ2-3; D not certain. Germline V gives CDR1 MNHEY, CDR2 SMNVEV (reference sequence). This CDR3 spans 14 amino acids. Trimming shortened V by 1 base and J by 1 base, and 6 bases separated the two germline ends. In DNA form, the CDR3 reads TGTGCCAGCAGTTTATGGTTTGGCACAGATACGCAGTATTTT. The encoded protein is CASSLWFGTDTQYF.

The rearrangement joins TRBV20-1 to TRBJ2-7; D might be TRBD2 (6 bases). The CDR3 extends over 15 amino acids. Germline assignment: CDR1 DFQATT and CDR2 SNEGSKA (reference sequence). Trimming removed 6 bases at V and 0 bases at J, with 18 bases between. The CDR3 nucleotides are TGCAGTGCCAAGCTGGGGGGTGTCAGCTCCTACGAGCAGTACTTC. The encoded protein is CSAKLGGVSSYEQYF.

The chain recombines TRBV6-6 with TRBJ2-1, with 11 bases lining up with TRBD2. J was trimmed by 4 bases and V by 6 bases; bases with no gene match: 5. The CDR3 runs 15 residues. CDR1 MNHNY and CDR2 SVGAGI come from the germline V gene (reference sequence). The CDR3 DNA reads as TGTGCCAGCAGCAAGACTAGCGGGGAGTACAATGAGCAGTTCTTC. This translates into CASSKTSGEYNEQFF.

The chain recombines TRBV6-5 with TRBJ2-7; TRBD2 agrees at 12 bases. CDR3 length: 15 residues. The germline CDR1 and CDR2 sequences are MNHEY and SVGAGI. Trimming removed 6 bases from V and 4 bases from J; junction bases left unmatched: 7. The CDR3 coding sequence is TGTGCCAGCAGGTCCGGGACTAGCGGGTTGTACGAGCAGTACTTC. Its protein is CASRSGTSGLYEQYF.

The CDR3 DNA reads TGTGCCAGCACAGGGGGAGCCATCTCCTACAATGAGCAGTTCTTC. It codes for CASTGGAISYNEQFF. The chain links TRBV7-9 to TRBJ2-1; 7 nucleotides match TRBD1. V gave up 7 bases and J gave up 0 bases; unmatched junction bases: 6. Germline V gene sequence: CDR1 SEHNR, CDR2 FQNEAQ (reference sequence). This CDR3 region has 15 residues. The variable domain in full, with the rest retrieved from reference TRBV7-9 and TRBJ2-1, is DTGVSQNPRHKITKRGQNVTFRCDPISEHNRLYWYRQTLGQGPEFLTYFQNEAQLEKSRLLSDRFSAERPKGSFSTLEIQRTEQGDSAMYLCASTGGAISYNEQFFGPGTRLTVL.

This rearrangement joins TRBV29-1 to TRBJ1-2, with unresolved D. Trimming took off 4 bases at V and 4 bases at J, with 13 bases between the two ends. From germline, CDR1 is SQVTM and CDR2 ANQGSEA. The CDR3 is 13 amino acids. The CDR3: CSVGPQTIYGYTF. The CDR3 nucleotides read TGCAGCGTTGGTCCACAAACGATCTATGGCTACACCTTC.

The J gene is TRBJ2-7, the V gene TRBV20-1; 15 bases fit TRBD2. The CDR3 length is 15 residues. The V gene's germline CDR1 is DFQATT and CDR2 SNEGSKA (reference sequence). Trimming at V came to 3 bases and at J to 5 bases, leaving 5 bases not matched to a gene. The CDR3 sequence: CSASGGLAGGHEQYF. The CDR3, as DNA: TGCAGTGCTAGTGGGGGACTAGCGGGAGGTCACGAGCAGTACTTC.

This clonotype was found once. CDR3 sequence reads: CASSAGLAGSSQETQYF. The CDR3 nucleotides read TGTGCCAGCAGCGCAGGTCTAGCGGGGTCCTCTCAAGAGACCCAGTACTTC. The rearrangement uses TRBV9 and TRBJ2-5; 9 bases agree with TRBD2. V dropped 3 bases and J dropped 2; count of bases not matched to a gene: 11. The V gene's germline CDR1 is SGDLS and CDR2 YYNGEE. The CDR3 covers 17 residues.

In its sample, this clonotype was seen a few times. This chain connects TRBV7-9 to TRBJ1-4; D call uncertain. The CDR3 spans 15 residues. Trimming cost V 5 bases and J 7 bases, with 17 bases left between them. Germline V gene lookup returns CDR1 SEHNR and CDR2 FQNEAQ (reference sequence). This CDR3 reads CASSPGGLGGEKLFF. CDR3 nucleotide sequence: TGTGCCAGCAGCCCGGGCGGGCTCGGCGGTGAAAAACTGTTTTTT.

J is TRBJ2-2 and V is TRBV5-1; perhaps TRBD2 as D (6 bases). V gave up 2 bases and J gave up 1 base, with 9 bases separating them. The length of the CDR3 is 15 residues. Germline values: CDR1 SGHRS, CDR2 YFSETQ. The CDR3 region has the DNA TGCGCCAGCAGCTTCAATAGCGGGAACACCGGGGAGCTGTTTTTT. This codes for CASSFNSGNTGELFF.

The chain carries TRBV3-1 and TRBJ1-5, with D possibly being TRBD1 (5 bases). CDR3 length: 15 residues. Germline lookup yields CDR1 LGHDT and CDR2 YNNKEL (reference sequence). Trimming stripped 4 bases from V and 4 bases from J, with 14 bases between. CDR3 nucleotide sequence: TGTGCCAGCAGCCTAGGGGTGGGGGTTAATCAGCCCCAGCATTTT. It specifies CASSLGVGVNQPQHF.

The chain is built from TRBV20-1 and TRBJ2-3, with 10 bases fitting TRBD1. This CDR3 comprises 14 residues. The germline CDR1 and CDR2 sequences are DFQATT and SNEGSKA (reference sequence). The J segment lost 3 bases and the V segment lost 5 bases, leaving 5 bases of the junction unmatched. The DNA for the CDR3 is TGCAGTGCTGGAGGGGACAGGGGAACAGATACGCAGTATTTT. Protein sequence: CSAGGDRGTDTQYF.

This clonotype was observed a handful of times. This sequence joins TRBV29-1 and TRBJ1-1; no clear D gene. This CDR3 spans 11 amino acids. V dropped 6 bases and J dropped 1 base, with 6 bases sitting between them. Germline V gene data show CDR1 as SQVTM and CDR2 as ANQGSEA. The CDR3 loop reads CSVFRNTEAFF. The CDR3 coding sequence is TGCAGCGTATTCAGGAACACTGAAGCTTTCTTT.

This clonotype has only a few counts. The chain uses TRBV7-8 and TRBJ2-5, with TRBD2 matching 7 bases. The CDR3 sequence is 14 residues long. J was trimmed by 5 bases and V by 4 bases; bases with no gene match: 7. Germline V CDR1 and CDR2: SGHVS, FQNEAQ. In DNA, the CDR3 is TGTGCCAGCAGCTCAAGGACTAGTTGGGAGACCCAGTACTTC. It translates to CASSSRTSWETQYF.

The chain has TRBV20-1 and TRBJ2-7; 12 bases are shared with TRBD2. The V gene's germline CDR1 is DFQATT and CDR2 SNEGSKA (reference sequence). Trimming removed 5 bases from V and 7 bases from J; junction bases left unmatched: 6. The CDR3 is 13 amino acids. CDR3 nucleotides: TGCAGTGCTTTACTAGCGGGAGGACGGGAGCAGTACTTC. It encodes CSALLAGGREQYF.

V and J are TRBV20-1 and TRBJ2-7; D not resolved. V was cut by 1 base and J by 5 bases, with 6 bases left in between. This CDR3 contains 11 residues. Germline V gene lookup returns CDR1 DFQATT and CDR2 SNEGSKA (reference sequence). The CDR3 spells CSARVEHEQYF. CDR3 coding DNA: TGCAGTGCTAGAGTTGAGCACGAGCAGTACTTC.

The chain carries TRBV7-3 and TRBJ2-1, with D possibly matching TRBD1 (7 bases). The germline CDR1 and CDR2 sequences are SGHTA and FQGTGA. With 6 bases removed from V and 11 bases from J, the gap between germline ends came to 11 bases. The CDR3 length is 11 residues. The CDR3 loop reads CASRQGGKQFF. In nucleotides, the CDR3 is TGTGCCAGCAGGCAGGGGGGCAAGCAGTTCTTC.

This sequence joins TRBV19 and TRBJ2-3, with TRBD1 matching 9 bases. The germline V gene has CDR1 LNHDA and CDR2 SQIVND (reference sequence). The CDR3 extends over 15 amino acids. V lost 3 bases, J lost 4 bases, and 5 bases stayed unmatched. Here the CDR3 reads CASSIGQGNSDTQYF. The DNA for the CDR3 is TGTGCCAGTAGTATCGGACAGGGGAATTCAGATACGCAGTATTTT.

This clonotype was seen only a few times. The V gene is TRBV7-2, the J gene TRBJ2-3, with D perhaps TRBD2 (6 bases). The V end lost 5 bases, the J end lost 0 bases, and 12 bases lay between the germline ends. This CDR3 region has 15 residues. In germline, CDR1 is SGHTA, CDR2 FQGNSA. The CDR3 protein is CASSLLTSSTDTQYF. The CDR3 DNA sequence: TGTGCCAGCAGCCTTCTCACTAGCAGCACAGATACGCAGTATTTT.

This clonotype was detected a few times. The rearrangement uses TRBV28 and TRBJ2-7, with 10 positions matching TRBD1. Germline lookup yields CDR1 MDHEN and CDR2 SYDVKM. The CDR3 totals 17 residues. V gave up 6 bases and J gave up 5 bases; unmatched junction bases: 16. CDR3 nucleotides: TGTGCCAGCAGCCCCCCTTCCCCGGACAGGGGGTTAGACGAGCAGTACTTC. Protein product: CASSPPSPDRGLDEQYF.